A selection of T cell receptor beta chains follows, all from one sample in a study of radiotherapy plus CTLA-4 blockade in lung cancer. TCRdb's table, derived via immunoSEQ multiplex PCR, lists solely in-frame clones and lacks some. The profile shows 40,000 to 50,000 clones, around 83% of them singletons. The source material was peripheral blood, sampled from a patient treated with radiotherapy plus ipilimumab. Receptors originate from a human donor with non-small cell lung cancer who had stable disease on radiotherapy plus ipilimumab. Both conserved end residues are trimmed from each CDR3. A D gene is named only where the DNA matches it firmly. Where a row states a size, it is once, few, many or the class of an expanded clone; other rows omit it.

d_call	clone_size	v_call	j_call	cdr3_aa
NA	NA	TRBV2	TRBJ2-7	ASSGVGASEQY
NA	NA	TRBV6-5	TRBJ2-1	ASSYSPGSGGEQF
TRBD1	once	TRBV28	TRBJ1-5	ASSYHSLTGTGGRNQPQH
TRBD1	NA	TRBV27	TRBJ1-2	ASSFQTGRMDGYT
TRBD2	few	TRBV4-3	TRBJ2-7	ASSQSSGRADEQY
TRBD1	NA	TRBV2	TRBJ1-1	ASTELGQGEELNTEAF
TRBD1	NA	TRBV5-1	TRBJ2-3	ASNTGQITDTQY
NA	NA	TRBV5-1	TRBJ2-7	ASSLSQGGYEQY
NA	NA	TRBV28	TRBJ1-2	ASGLPSGGYT
NA	NA	TRBV7-2	TRBJ1-4	ASSLDRATNEKLF
NA	few	TRBV5-1	TRBJ2-7	ASSLVSRNEQY
TRBD2	NA	TRBV11-3	TRBJ2-3	ASSLGLALSTDTQY
NA	NA	TRBV19	TRBJ2-1	ASSLFGLEPQQF
TRBD1	NA	TRBV11-1	TRBJ2-7	ASSTGGSYEQY
NA	NA	TRBV9	TRBJ2-1	ASSVASEQF
TRBD2	once	TRBV27	TRBJ2-1	ASSFAGGPYNEQF
TRBD1	NA	TRBV7-2	TRBJ2-7	ASSLFRDRGPEQY
NA	NA	TRBV19	TRBJ1-2	ASSTPTGGYT
NA	NA	TRBV2	TRBJ2-7	ASRALPGHTTYEQY
TRBD2	NA	TRBV15	TRBJ2-7	ATSGEREGKFAEQY
TRBD2	few	TRBV5-4	TRBJ2-3	ASMVRGRGRTDTQY
NA	NA	TRBV5-1	TRBJ2-1	ASSGLPSGSSYNEQF
TRBD1	NA	TRBV6-5	TRBJ1-1	ASSQHTSRGTEAF
TRBD2	NA	TRBV11-2	TRBJ2-7	ASSALGAGAYEQY
NA	large	TRBV6-1	TRBJ2-7	ASSEGGTGSYEQY
TRBD2	NA	TRBV14	TRBJ2-1	ASSRIAGGFNEQF
NA	NA	TRBV6-7	TRBJ2-7	ASSLVRDTAYEQY
TRBD2	NA	TRBV4-2	TRBJ2-2	ASSPRAGGLHGELF
TRBD1	NA	TRBV4-1	TRBJ1-4	ASRGAGTATNEKLF
TRBD2	NA	TRBV25-1	TRBJ2-1	ASSEQGLAARNEQF
TRBD2	NA	TRBV28	TRBJ2-1	ASTGGLAGNNEQF
NA	NA	TRBV11-2	TRBJ1-2	ASSLSGMGNYGYT
TRBD1	NA	TRBV28	TRBJ1-2	ASSSPQGASYGYT